This TCR beta chain was found in a study of tumor-infiltrating lymphocytes in oesophageal squamous cell carcinoma. TCRdb re-derived calls from the PCR reads in MiXCR, one entry per CDR3 protein. The sample lists fewer than 15,000 distinct CDR3 sequences, around 53% occurring once. This clonotype was observed once. The sequence derives from a female donor with esophageal squamous cell carcinoma. Sequenced material: blood.

Here the CDR3 reads CASSESGQGSYEQYF. As DNA, the CDR3 is TGTGCCAGCAGTGAGTCGGGACAGGGGTCCTACGAGCAGTACTTC. The rearrangement uses TRBV28 and TRBJ2-7; 10 bases align to TRBD1. V was pared by 5 bases and J by 1 base, with 5 bases of the junction left unmatched. CDR3 size: 15 residues. Germline V gene sequence: CDR1 MDHEN, CDR2 SYDVKM.